These T cell receptor beta chains were read from a single sample in a study of early T cells in non-severe SARS-CoV-2 infection. TCRdb re-derived calls from the 5' RACE reads in MiXCR, one entry per CDR3 protein. This sample has about 97,000 distinct CDR3 sequences, with approximately 11% found just once. Source: whole blood, taken at baseline. These receptors were taken from an adult who was a healthcare worker with PCR-confirmed SARS-CoV-2 infection or an uninfected control (not recorded which). The CDR3 runs from the conserved cysteine through the conserved F or W. Each record gives: clone size, D gene, J gene, V gene, CDR3 DNA, CDR3 protein. D genes are given only for firm matches. Clone size is given for some rows only: seen once, a few or many times, or a class if the clone is expanded.

NA NA TRBJ2-4 TRBV2 TGTGCCAGCAGTGAGAACATTCAGTACTTC CASSENIQYF
many NA TRBJ2-4 TRBV11-2 TGTGCCAGCAGCTTAGTTGGGGGGCAAAACATTCAGTACTTC CASSLVGGQNIQYF
NA TRBD1 TRBJ2-3 TRBV5-1 TGCGCCAGCAGCTCGGGACAGGGGGGAGATACGCAGTATTTT CASSSGQGGDTQYF
few NA TRBJ2-2 TRBV5-5 TGTGCCAGCATCCTCCATCCGAACACCGGGGAGCTGTTTTTT CASILHPNTGELFF
few NA TRBJ2-5 TRBV27 TGTGCCAGCAGTTTATCGAGGCTAGTAGAGACCCAGTACTTC CASSLSRLVETQYF
NA TRBD1 TRBJ1-1 TRBV10-3 TGTGCCATCAGTTCCACCGGGACAGGGGCAGACACTGAAGCTTTCTTT CAISSTGTGADTEAFF
NA NA TRBJ2-3 TRBV20-1 TGCAGTGCTAGAGAGGTGACTACCCGCACAGATACGCAGTATTTT CSAREVTTRTDTQYF
NA TRBD2 TRBJ2-1 TRBV20-1 TGCAGTGCTAGCCGCAGCGGGGGACAGTTCTTC CSASRSGGQFF
many NA TRBJ2-3 TRBV7-2 TGTGCCAGCAGCTTGGGTTGGGGGGAGAGCACAGATACGCAGTATTTT CASSLGWGESTDTQYF
NA NA TRBJ2-7 TRBV2 TGTGCCAGCAGCCAGACAGTGACCTCCTACGAGCAGTACTTC CASSQTVTSYEQYF
few NA TRBJ2-7 TRBV12-3/TRBV12-4 TGTGCCAGCAGTCGACAGGAGACCAACTACGAGCAGTACTTC CASSRQETNYEQYF
many NA TRBJ1-2 TRBV4-2 TGTGCCAGCAGCCAGGCCGGGGGAGCCTATGGCTACACCTTC CASSQAGGAYGYTF
few NA TRBJ2-7 TRBV6-2/TRBV6-3 TGTGCCAGCAGTCGCGGACAGTACAACGAGCAGTACTTC CASSRGQYNEQYF
many NA TRBJ2-7 TRBV4-2 TGTGCCAGCAGCCAAGTTAAGGGGCTCGAGCAGTACTTC CASSQVKGLEQYF
NA NA TRBJ2-1 TRBV11-3 TGTGCCAGCGGCCCTCCCGACCTTAACGGACAGCACCACTACAATGAGCAGTTCTTC CASGPPDLNGQHHYNEQFF
many TRBD2 TRBJ2-7 TRBV12-5 TGTGCTAGTGTCGGCCTAGCGGTGCAGTACTTC CASVGLAVQYF
NA NA TRBJ2-7 TRBV3-1 TGTGCCAGCAGCCAAGGAGCACTCGGGCAGTACTTC CASSQGALGQYF
many NA TRBJ1-2 TRBV6-2/TRBV6-3 TGTGCCAGCAGTTGGGAGTTCAATGGCTACACCTTC CASSWEFNGYTF
NA TRBD1 TRBJ1-2 TRBV12-3/TRBV12-4 TGTGCCAGCAGGAGGGGGCTGGACTATGGCTACACCTTC CASRRGLDYGYTF
NA NA TRBJ1-5 TRBV20-1 TGCAGTGCTATGGGGAGGGCTTTTCAGCCCCAGCATTTT CSAMGRAFQPQHF
few NA TRBJ2-1 TRBV7-8 TGTGCCAGCAGCCCTGAGGCGGGTGAGCAGTTCTTC CASSPEAGEQFF
few NA TRBJ2-5 TRBV5-4 TGTGCCAGCAGCATACGAACAGGAAAAGAGACCCAGTACTTC CASSIRTGKETQYF
NA NA TRBJ1-1 TRBV4-2 TGTGCCAGCAGCCAAGTGTCGGGAACGAACACTGAAGCTTTCTTT CASSQVSGTNTEAFF
many NA TRBJ2-1 TRBV20-1 TGCAGTGCTAGCGGGAAAAACAATGAGCAGTTCTTC CSASGKNNEQFF
NA NA TRBJ2-2 TRBV7-8 TGTGCCAGCAGCGCCGGCGGGTCTAACCGGGAGCTGTTTTTT CASSAGGSNRELFF
many NA TRBJ2-3 TRBV6-6 TGTGCCAGCACTGGCGGTTCTAGCACAGATACGCAGTATTTT CASTGGSSTDTQYF
many NA TRBJ2-1 TRBV11-2 TGTGCCAGCAGCTTAGCGGACTACGGCGACAATGAGCAGTTCTTC CASSLADYGDNEQFF
many TRBD2 TRBJ2-7 TRBV6-5 TGTGCCAGCAGAAGGACTAGCGGAAGCCCGAGCTCCTACGAGCAGTACTTC CASRRTSGSPSSYEQYF